The clone carrying this T cell receptor beta chain appeared many times. TCRdb fed the RT-PCR reads into MiXCR, producing one record per CDR3 protein. The table has hundreds of thousands of distinct CDR3 sequences, approximately 15% seen once; the top ten hold about 3.9%. The CDR3 is 15 residues long. V shed 5 bases and J 3 bases; nucleotides not matched to a gene: 6. Germline V gene sequence: CDR1 SGHTA, CDR2 FQGNSA. This TCR came from a female donor in good health, serving as a healthy control. Material for sequencing was memory CD4+ T cells from blood. This chain connects TRBV7-2 to TRBJ2-5; 10 bases line up with TRBD1. The CDR3 protein is CASSVAGTGEETQYF. In DNA form, the CDR3 reads TGTGCCAGCAGCGTCGCCGGGACAGGGGAAGAGACCCAGTACTTC.